A selection of T cell receptor beta chains follows, all from one sample in a study of T-cell memory formation after mild COVID-19. MiXCR was run by TCRdb on the 5' RACE reads, yielding one entry per CDR3 protein. Among 450,000 to 650,000 distinct CDR3 sequences listed, roughly 22% were seen once. Source material: PBMCs or a T cell subset sorted from them (not recorded which). Receptors originate from an adult woman who had mild COVID-19 (a few samples of this study predate the infection). Cell type and time point are not known. Each CDR3 is given with its conserved first and last residue. D genes are given only for firm matches.

j_call	v_call	d_call	cdr3_aa
TRBJ2-7	TRBV5-5	TRBD2	CASSHGLARYEQYF
TRBJ2-2	TRBV15	TRBD1	CATSRGGNRGPNTGELFF
TRBJ2-3	TRBV7-6	TRBD2	CASSRKDVGRPDTQYF
TRBJ2-5	TRBV19	NA	CASSTPTSGRIQETQYF
TRBJ2-5	TRBV20-1	NA	CTNREVGETQYF
TRBJ2-2	TRBV4-1	NA	CASSHPLSRQSNTGELFF
TRBJ2-3	TRBV7-2	NA	CASSSGRGASTDTQYF
TRBJ2-4	TRBV25-1	TRBD1	CASSEVGRTGRTNIQYF
TRBJ2-2	TRBV24-1	NA	CATPRGPISNTGELFF
TRBJ1-1	TRBV3-1	TRBD1	CASRTGVNTEAFF
TRBJ2-1	TRBV11-3	NA	CASRIEADSYNEQFF
TRBJ1-4	TRBV12-3/TRBV12-4	NA	CASSFSVGNEKLFF
TRBJ1-1	TRBV7-9	NA	CASSLESTEAFF
TRBJ1-1	TRBV2	NA	CASSALRGGTEAFF
TRBJ1-1	TRBV29-1	NA	CSVAVRRGSAEAFF
TRBJ1-5	TRBV12-3/TRBV12-4	NA	CASSFAGRRQPQHF
TRBJ1-2	TRBV12-5	TRBD1	CASGRRDRGPETF
TRBJ2-7	TRBV5-1	TRBD1	CASSGQGARYEQYF
TRBJ2-5	TRBV7-2	NA	CASSYGTIETQYF
TRBJ2-2	TRBV7-2	TRBD2	CASSPAGSGRIWNTGELFF
TRBJ1-1	TRBV12-3/TRBV12-4	TRBD1	CASTRTGVAFF
TRBJ1-4	TRBV6-5	NA	CASSYLPTPGGVATNEKLFF
TRBJ2-1	TRBV6-6	NA	CASRGNEQFF
TRBJ2-4	TRBV7-9	NA	CASSSRADIQYF
TRBJ2-5	TRBV7-8	TRBD2	CASSQGLAGAGETQYF
TRBJ2-7	TRBV21-1	NA	CASSKQPRAYEQYF
TRBJ1-2	TRBV6-5	NA	CASSPRGILGYTF
TRBJ2-7	TRBV5-6	NA	CASIRHGDEQYF
TRBJ2-1	TRBV7-2	NA	CASSLLPGNEQFF
TRBJ2-3	TRBV20-1	TRBD2	CSARDLVAGVDTQYF
TRBJ2-1	TRBV5-5	TRBD1	CASSPDRTISYNEQFF
TRBJ1-1	TRBV20-1	TRBD1	CSAIDRDANTEAFF
TRBJ2-3	TRBV2	NA	CASSEGGMTQYF
TRBJ2-1	TRBV7-6	TRBD2	CASSLALDPGLATSYNEQFF
TRBJ1-1	TRBV10-3	NA	CAITRSTGNTEAFF
TRBJ2-4	TRBV4-1	TRBD2	CASSHGLAGGLGKNIQYF
TRBJ1-1	TRBV5-1	NA	CASRPGPQVNTEAFF
TRBJ2-3	TRBV5-6	TRBD2	CASSAYSGTRTDTQYF
TRBJ2-3	TRBV5-6	NA	CASSPTPTSTDTQYF
TRBJ2-5	TRBV19	NA	CASSIAGVVGETQYF
TRBJ1-5	TRBV10-3	NA	CAISESGVQPQHF
TRBJ2-6	TRBV19	TRBD1	CASSIEGGDGANVLTF
TRBJ1-4	TRBV7-2	NA	CASSNQGSANEKLFF
TRBJ2-7	TRBV2	NA	CASSAGLGPSYEQYF
TRBJ2-3	TRBV28	TRBD2	CASSFSSGGYTQYF
TRBJ1-2	TRBV12-3/TRBV12-4	NA	CASSWGVDYGYTF
TRBJ2-3	TRBV15	NA	CATSRDHEGLSTDTQYF
TRBJ1-5	TRBV24-1	NA	CATSDGFEYSNQPQHF
TRBJ2-7	TRBV4-3	NA	CASSQKTGTDYEQYF
TRBJ2-1	TRBV5-1	TRBD1	CASSTGTGEASYNEQFF